The sequence of this T cell receptor beta chain was determined in a study of blood T cell repertoires in COVID-19. Original processing methods: Amplification of reference gene primers was used by the study to estimate nucleated cell counts. Libraries were prepared by immunoSEQ multiplex PCR; TCRdb keeps only in-frame clonotypes and omits some of them. V and J calls and clone size are those listed in that table; D and trimming were worked out from the DNA. The sample has approximately 380,000 clones; roughly 92% are singletons. Deletions cut 6 bases from V and 5 bases from J, with 10 bases between. Per the germline V gene, CDR1 is SEHNR and CDR2 is FQNEAQ (reference sequence). This CDR3 contains 13 residues. Recruits, aged about 18 to 100 years, lived in 25 or so US areas. A PCR-confirmed or clinician-diagnosed COVID-19 case had contacted exposed participants within 2 weeks of entry.

The chain uses TRBV7-9 and TRBJ2-2; no definite D call. The clonotype originates from a woman aged 40 to 49 who had been exposed to COVID-19. Sequenced sample: PBMCs or T cells enriched from blood (not recorded which). CDR3 coding DNA: TGTGCCAGCAGGAAACTTAAGACCGGGGAGCTGTTTTTT. Protein: CASRKLKTGELFF.